One sample yielded the 31 T cell receptor beta chains listed below, sequenced in a study of OX40 agonist ivuxolimab in advanced cancers. Data came from immunoSEQ multiplex PCR; TCRdb stores just in-frame clones and leaves some out. The sample has roughly 62,000 clones; over 80% are singletons. The sample was CD4+ or CD8+ T cells sorted from blood, taken in a trial of the OX40 agonist ivuxolimab. These receptors originate from an adult with an advanced solid tumor such as melanoma, head and neck, liver or kidney cancer.

The chain combines TRBV7-2 with TRBJ1-2, with a tentative D call TRBD1 (5 bases). Looked up from germline, CDR1 is SGHTA and CDR2 is FQGNSA. CDR3 length: 14 amino acids. Trimming stripped 1 base from V and 8 bases from J, with 14 bases between. The CDR3 here is CASSLVPTGGGYTF. CDR3 bases: TGTGCCAGCAGCTTAGTCCCTACCGGGGGAGGCTACACCTTC.

The chain recombines TRBV9 with TRBJ2-2; a possible D gene is TRBD2 (7 bases). V was cut by 4 bases and J by 3 bases, with 13 bases left in between. There are 15 residues in the CDR3. Germline V gene lookup returns CDR1 SGDLS and CDR2 YYNGEE. The CDR3 nucleotides are TGTGCCAGCAGCACTAGAGGGGGGGACACCGGGGAGCTGTTTTTT. Translation gives CASSTRGGDTGELFF.

The rearrangement links TRBV7-9 to TRBJ2-3; the D is unclear. The CDR3 loop spans 12 amino acids. CDR1 and CDR2 from the germline V gene are SEHNR and FQNEAQ (reference sequence). V lost 4 bases, J lost 5 bases, and 7 bases lay in between. DNA for the CDR3: TGTGCCAGCAGCTCGCAGAGAGATACGCAGTATTTT. Protein product: CASSSQRDTQYF.

The chain is built from TRBV19 and TRBJ2-2; TRBD1 is a possible D gene (6 bases). This CDR3 comprises 14 residues. The germline V gene encodes CDR1 LNHDA and CDR2 SQIVND (reference sequence). Deletions cut 5 bases from V and 8 bases from J, with 15 bases between. CDR3 in DNA: TGTGCCAGTAGTGACAGGTCACTCATTGGGGAGCTGTTTTTT. This encodes CASSDRSLIGELFF.

As for this clone: The sample carries other DNA sequences with the same CDR3. The rearrangement uses TRBV6-5 and TRBJ1-2; D may be TRBD1 (6 bases). This CDR3 has 15 amino acids. Germline V gene sequence: CDR1 MNHEY, CDR2 SVGAGI. Trimming cost V 0 bases and J 1 base, with 9 bases left between them. In DNA form, the CDR3 reads TGTGCCAGCAGTTACTCGGCAGGGGATAACTATGGCTACACCTTC. Translating it yields CASSYSAGDNYGYTF.

V and J are TRBV28 and TRBJ1-2; 8 nucleotides match TRBD1. CDR1 is MDHEN and CDR2 is SYDVKM in the germline V gene. The CDR3 is 14 residues long. With 7 bases clipped from V and 2 bases from J, the junction kept 6 bases outside the gene matches. CDR3 sequence reads: CASKGTGINYGYTF. CDR3 nucleotides: TGTGCCAGCAAGGGGACAGGAATAAACTATGGCTACACCTTC.

The genes are TRBV7-9 and TRBJ2-1; 13 bases are a match to TRBD2. Unmatched junction bases numbered 5, after V lost 4 bases and J lost 5 bases. This CDR3 comprises 16 residues. The germline gives CDR1 SEHNR, CDR2 FQNEAQ (reference sequence). The CDR3 reads CASSSVGTSGNNEQFF. The CDR3 DNA reads TGTGCCAGCAGCTCAGTGGGGACTAGCGGGAACAATGAGCAGTTCTTC.

The chain employs TRBV27 and TRBJ2-3, with 14 positions matching TRBD2. J was trimmed by 1 base and V by 5 bases; bases with no gene match: 8. The CDR3 loop spans 18 amino acids. The germline gives CDR1 MNHEY, CDR2 SMNVEV (reference sequence). The CDR3 nucleotides read TGTGCCAGCAGTCTCAAGGGACTAGCGGGGGAAGGCACAGATACGCAGTATTTT. The encoded protein is CASSLKGLAGEGTDTQYF.

The table lists this clone with a few counts. The V gene is TRBV7-3, the J gene TRBJ2-3; possibly TRBD2 for D (6 bases). This CDR3 is 14 amino acids long. Germline V CDR1 and CDR2: SGHTA, FQGTGA. V was shortened by 7 bases and J by 3 bases, with 14 bases between the two germline ends. CDR3: CASNGGSGTDTQYF. CDR3 coding DNA: TGTGCCAGCAATGGAGGGAGTGGTACAGATACGCAGTATTTT.

This sequence joins TRBV5-8 and TRBJ2-5; 8 nucleotides agree with TRBD2. The CDR3 runs to 14 residues. CDR1 and CDR2 (germline): SGHTS, YDEGEE. Trimming at V came to 4 bases and at J to 2 bases, leaving 4 bases not matched to a gene. CDR3 nucleotides: TGTGCCAGCAGCACGGGACTAGAACAAGAGACCCAGTACTTC. Amino acids: CASSTGLEQETQYF. Looking up the rest from reference TRBV5-8 and TRBJ2-5 gives the full variable domain: EAGVTQSPTHLIKTRGQQATLRCSPISGHTSVYWYQQALGLGLQFLLWYDEGEERNRGNFPPRFSGRQFPNYSSELNVNALELEDSALYLCASSTGLEQETQYFGPGTRLLVL.

This clone is a singleton in its sample. The V call is TRBV7-9, the J call TRBJ1-1; no reliable D call. V was shortened by 7 bases and J by 3 bases, with 9 bases between the two germline ends. This CDR3 comprises 12 residues. Germline lookup yields CDR1 SEHNR and CDR2 FQNEAQ (reference sequence). CDR3 amino acids: CASTPQYTEAFF. The CDR3 DNA sequence: TGTGCCAGCACCCCCCAGTACACTGAAGCTTTCTTT.

The chain links TRBV4-1 to TRBJ2-3; 8 bases match TRBD2. Trimming cost V 4 bases and J 0 bases; bases outside gene matches: 9. The germline V gene has CDR1 MGHRA and CDR2 YSYEKL. CDR3 length: 17 residues. The CDR3 coding sequence is TGCGCCAGCAGCCGCCCTGCTAGCGGGCAAAGCACAGATACGCAGTATTTT. Residues: CASSRPASGQSTDTQYF.

This clone was detected once. CDR3 DNA: TGTGCCAGCAGTTCCCCTCGTCATGGTAACACTGAAGCTTTCTTT. As protein: CASSSPRHGNTEAFF. The V call is TRBV28, the J call TRBJ1-1, with unresolved D. V lost 4 bases, J lost 2 bases, and 14 bases lay in between. The CDR3 totals 15 residues. Germline V gene sequence: CDR1 MDHEN, CDR2 SYDVKM.

The V gene is TRBV5-6, the J gene TRBJ1-2, with TRBD1 matching over 8 bases. The trim removed 3 bases at V and 2 bases at J, leaving 3 bases unmatched. The CDR3 consists of 14 residues. Germline CDR1 is SGHDT and CDR2 is YYEEEE. The CDR3 loop reads CASSSWDRNYGYTF. Here the CDR3 DNA reads TGTGCCAGCAGCTCATGGGACAGGAACTATGGCTACACCTTC.

The chain recombines TRBV15 with TRBJ2-5; perhaps D is TRBD1 or TRBD2 (5 bases each). With the DNA end fitting TRBJ2-7 better, the J assignment may be wrong. This CDR3 region has 15 residues. Germline CDR1 and CDR2: LNHNV and YYDKDF (reference sequence). The chain's CDR3 is CATSEEAGSSYEQYF. The CDR3 DNA is TGTGCCACCAGCGAGGAGGCAGGGAGCTCCTACGAGCAGTACTTC.

This rearrangement joins TRBV7-8 to TRBJ2-7; 7 bases line up with TRBD2. CDR1 SGHVS and CDR2 FQNEAQ come from the germline V gene. This CDR3 has 14 residues. Germline trimming cut 5 bases from V and 4 bases from J; bases unmatched to any gene: 8. CDR3 DNA: TGTGCCAGCAGCGGCCGGGACTATCAATACGAGCAGTACTTC. Amino acids: CASSGRDYQYEQYF. The whole variable domain, remainder taken from reference TRBV7-8 and TRBJ2-7, is GAGVSQSPRYKVAKRGQDVALRCDPISGHVSLFWYQQALGQGPEFLTYFQNEAQLDKSGLPSDRFFAERPEGSVSTLKIQRTQQEDSAVYLCASSGRDYQYEQYFGPGTRLTVT.

This clone was counted a single time. The genes are TRBV9 and TRBJ2-7; 12 nucleotides agree with TRBD1. J gave up 5 bases and V 3 bases, and 9 bases lay outside the gene matches. CDR3 length: 16 amino acids. Germline lookup yields CDR1 SGDLS and CDR2 YYNGEE. The CDR3 here is CASSADPGQGAHEQYF. The CDR3 DNA reads TGTGCCAGCAGCGCCGATCCGGGACAGGGGGCTCACGAGCAGTACTTC.

The J gene is TRBJ2-7, the V gene TRBV6-6; 9 bases map to TRBD1. Germline-derived CDR1 and CDR2 are MNHNY and SVGAGI (reference sequence). V lost 11 bases, J lost 1 base, and 12 bases stayed unmatched. CDR3 length equals 15 residues. The CDR3 DNA reads TGTGCCGCTTCAAGGCCCGGGACAGGGTCCTACGAGCAGTACTTC. Translation gives CAASRPGTGSYEQYF.

This clone was observed once. One end of the junction fails to match germline, which may point to a read error. J is TRBJ2-3 and V is TRBV29-1; no firm D call. CDR3 length: 12 residues. Germline V gene data show CDR1 as SQVTM and CDR2 as ANQGSEA. In DNA, the CDR3 is TGCAGCGTTGAAGAAGTTGGGCTCCGCGGAGATTTT. Its translation: CSVEEVGLRGDF.

This chain uses TRBV6-1 with TRBJ1-5; D possibly corresponds to TRBD1 (5 bases). The V gene's germline CDR1 is MNHNS and CDR2 SASEGT. V dropped 8 bases and J dropped 0 bases, with 8 bases sitting between them. The CDR3 totals 13 residues. CDR3 nucleotides: TGTGCCAGCTCAGGGAGTAGCAATCAGCCCCAGCATTTT. Amino acid sequence: CASSGSSNQPQHF.

This clone was picked up one time. V gene TRBV2 combines with J gene TRBJ2-3, with a weak D call TRBD1 (6 bases). This CDR3 region has 15 residues. Germline V gene data show CDR1 as SNHLY and CDR2 as FYNNEI. The V end lost 5 bases, the J end lost 5 bases, and 17 bases lay between the germline ends. CDR3 coding DNA: TGTGCCAGCAGTCTGGACAGACGCCCCCGAGATACGCAGTATTTT. This codes for CASSLDRRPRDTQYF.

The chain is built from TRBV6-4 and TRBJ2-3, with 8 bases identical to TRBD1. The V gene's germline CDR1 is MRHNA and CDR2 SNTAGT. J gave up 4 bases and V 2 bases, and 2 bases lay outside the gene matches. CDR3 length equals 14 residues. The CDR3 coding sequence is TGTGCCAGCAGTGACGCGACAGGGGCAGATACGCAGTATTTT. Protein product: CASSDATGADTQYF.

This chain uses TRBV9 with TRBJ2-3, with D perhaps TRBD2 (6 bases). Trimming removed 0 bases from V and 2 bases from J, with 19 bases in between. The CDR3 runs 18 residues. Per germline, CDR1 SGDLS and CDR2 YYNGEE. The CDR3, as DNA: TGTGCCAGCAGCGTAGGGAAGGGGTGGCTAGCGCACACAGATACGCAGTATTTT. It specifies CASSVGKGWLAHTDTQYF. Based on the CDR3 plus reference TRBV9 and TRBJ2-3, the full variable domain is DSGVTQTPKHLITATGQRVTLRCSPRSGDLSVYWYQQSLDQGLQFLIQYYNGEERAKGNILERFSAQQFPDLHSELNLSSLELGDSALYFCASSVGKGWLAHTDTQYFGPGTRLTVL.

The chain is built from TRBV6-1 and TRBJ2-7, with D tentatively TRBD2 (6 bases). Deletions cut 2 bases from V and 2 bases from J, with 13 bases between. Germline CDR1 and CDR2: MNHNS and SASEGT. The CDR3 contains 15 residues. The chain's CDR3 is CASSEFGGTTYEQYF. For the CDR3, the DNA is TGTGCCAGCAGTGAATTTGGCGGGACCACCTACGAGCAGTACTTC.

V is TRBV21-1 and J is TRBJ2-7; the table's D call TRBD1 went unverified against the DNA. TRBV21-1 is tagged as a pseudogene. The CDR3 length is 18 residues. Here the CDR3 DNA reads TGTGCCAGCAGCAAAATCAGGCGGGCGGCGGGACAGGACTACGAGCAGTACTTC. Amino acids: CASSKIRRAAGQDYEQYF.

This chain uses TRBV5-5 with TRBJ2-7; no clear D. This CDR3 comprises 12 residues. Germline V lookup: CDR1 SGHKS, CDR2 YYEKEE (reference sequence). V shed 4 bases and J shed 0 bases, with 5 bases lying between them. In nucleotides, the CDR3 is TGTGCCAGCAGCACGACCTCCTACGAGCAGTACTTC. Protein sequence: CASSTTSYEQYF.

The chain employs TRBV21-1 and TRBJ1-4. TRBV21-1 has pseudogene status. CDR3 length: 12 residues. DNA for the CDR3: TGTGCCAGCAGCAAGGTCCCCGAAAAACTGTTTTTT. This sequence encodes CASSKVPEKLFF.

The V call is TRBV10-2, the J call TRBJ2-2; the match to TRBD2 covers 14 bases. CDR1 WSHSY and CDR2 SAAADI come from the germline V gene. This CDR3 is 15 amino acids long. J was trimmed by 5 bases and V by 6 bases; bases with no gene match: 2. The CDR3 sequence is CASRTSGGGTGELFF. As DNA, the CDR3 is TGCGCCAGCAGGACTAGCGGGGGGGGGACCGGGGAGCTGTTTTTT.

The V call is TRBV11-2, the J call TRBJ2-1; no definite D call. The germline CDR1 and CDR2 sequences are SGHAT and FQNNGV. The V end lost 6 bases, the J end lost 3 bases, and 9 bases lay between the germline ends. This CDR3 is built from 13 residues. Here the CDR3 DNA reads TGTGCCAGCAGAACGATCCTCTACAATGAGCAGTTCTTC. It specifies CASRTILYNEQFF.

Note on this clone: Other DNA sequences in this specimen translate into the identical CDR3. The chain combines TRBV11-2 with TRBJ2-2; 7 positions agree with TRBD2. The CDR3 has 15 residues. Germline V CDR1 and CDR2: SGHAT, FQNNGV. V was pared by 3 bases and J by 0 bases, with 1 base of the junction left unmatched. CDR3 sequence (DNA): TGTGCCAGCAGCTTGGGGGGGACGAACACCGGGGAGCTGTTTTTT. It yields the protein CASSLGGTNTGELFF.

This clone was seen a single time. The gene calls are TRBV7-8 and TRBJ2-3; no definite D call. The germline V gene encodes CDR1 SGHVS and CDR2 FQNEAQ. V was trimmed by 2 bases and J by 2 bases, leaving 14 bases between them. The CDR3 spans 16 residues. This CDR3 is CASSLSRSTITDTQYF. CDR3 bases: TGTGCCAGCAGCTTATCACGTAGTACGATCACAGATACGCAGTATTTT.